Following are 23 T cell receptor beta chains from one sample sequenced in a study of vaccination effects on CD4 cells after COVID-19. Profiling relied on immunoSEQ multiplex PCR, and the TCRdb table lists in-frame clones only, not all of them. The repertoire holds approximately 25,000 clones, with under 90% as singletons. No antigen has been assigned to these receptors. ViraFEST used viral peptide pools to expand antigen-specific CD4+ T cells before sequencing. Scientists isolated CD4+ T cells after a roughly 10-day culture period ended. The cohort was immunized with two doses of either the BNT162b2 or mRNA-1273 vaccine. The sequenced sample was CD4+ T cells from PBMCs cultured with HCoV-NL63 spike peptides, obtained after COVID-19 vaccination. The receptors derive from a human donor who received a COVID-19 vaccine. Some clones in this sample may be carry-over from other donors' samples.

The chain uses TRBV7-3 and TRBJ2-3, with no clear D. V was trimmed by 0 bases and J by 0 bases, leaving 22 bases between them. Germline CDR1 is SGHTA and CDR2 is FQGTGA. The CDR3 sequence is 20 residues long. CDR3 sequence: CASSLTGIHGLITSTDTQYF. The CDR3 DNA follows: TGTGCCAGCAGCTTAACGGGAATTCACGGCCTTATTACTAGCACAGATACGCAGTATTTT.

This clone has just a few counts. The chain recombines TRBV27 with TRBJ2-5; TRBD1 matches 10 bases. This CDR3 has 15 residues. Unmatched junction bases numbered 7, after V lost 5 bases and J lost 4 bases. The V gene's germline CDR1 is MNHEY and CDR2 SMNVEV (reference sequence). Written as DNA, the CDR3 is TGTGCCAGCAGTCTACGTTGGGACAGGGGAGAGACCCAGTACTTC. Translated: CASSLRWDRGETQYF.

The V gene is TRBV19, the J gene TRBJ1-2, with 7 bases fitting TRBD1. Trimming took 6 bases from V and 6 from J; bases not matched to a gene: 10. The CDR3 runs to 14 residues. The germline V gene encodes CDR1 LNHDA and CDR2 SQIVND (reference sequence). The CDR3 coding sequence is TGTGCCAGTAGCCGACAGGGCCGTCGGGATGGCTACACCTTC. Its protein product is CASSRQGRRDGYTF.

The chain joins TRBV18 to TRBJ2-7; either TRBD1 or TRBD2 may fit D (7 bases each). The CDR3 sequence is 21 residues long. The germline V gene has CDR1 KGHSH and CDR2 LQKENI. V was trimmed by 4 bases and J by 6 bases, leaving 37 bases between them. The CDR3 DNA sequence: TGTGCCAGCTCACTGCCCCGAGGGGGCGGGGGTCCCCCCGGGAAGTCGAGCGAGCAGTACGTC. Translation: CASSLPRGGGGPPGKSSEQYV.

The gene calls are TRBV7-9 and TRBJ2-7; D is unclear. The CDR3 contains 12 residues. Trimming stripped 2 bases from V and 7 bases from J, with 9 bases between. CDR1 is SEHNR, CDR2 FQNEAQ, per germline (reference sequence). CDR3 sequence (DNA): TGTGCCAGCAGCTTACTAGGTGGAGAGCAGTACGTC. It is translated as CASSLLGGEQYV.

This sequence joins TRBV30 and TRBJ2-1; D not resolved. V was shortened by 3 bases and J by 10 bases, with 16 bases between the two germline ends. The CDR3 is 13 residues long. Germline CDR1 GTSNPN, CDR2 SVGIG (reference sequence). The CDR3 loop reads CAWSNSQADEQFF. The CDR3 DNA reads as TGTGCCTGGAGCAACTCACAAGCCGACGAGCAGTTCTTC.

V and J are TRBV5-1 and TRBJ2-1; 12 nucleotides align to TRBD2. Germline V CDR1 and CDR2: SGHRS, YFSETQ. CDR3 length: 18 residues. V lost 0 bases to trimming and J lost 8 bases; unmatched junction nucleotides: 12. DNA for the CDR3: TGCGCCAGCAGCTTGGACCCGATACTAGCGGGGGGCCCCGATGAGCAGTTCTTC. This sequence encodes CASSLDPILAGGPDEQFF.

The chain combines TRBV18 with TRBJ2-5; D gene uncertain. Germline CDR1 reads KGHSH; CDR2 reads LQKENI. V lost 3 bases and J 5 bases, leaving 7 bases between the germline ends. This CDR3 comprises 12 residues. CDR3 region: CASSPVRETQYF. The CDR3 region has the DNA TGTGCCAGCTCACCGGTTCGGGAGACCCAGTACTTC.

This chain connects TRBV18 to TRBJ1-1, with 7 bases identical to TRBD1. This CDR3 region has 13 residues. Trimming cost V 5 bases and J 4 bases; bases outside gene matches: 4. CDR1 and CDR2 (germline): KGHSH, LQKENI. The CDR3 nucleotides read TGTGCCAGCTCAACCGACAGGGTCACTGAAGCTTTCTTT. Translated, it gives CASSTDRVTEAFF.

V usage is TRBV2 and J usage is TRBJ2-1; a weak D match, TRBD2 (6 bases). The CDR3 is made up of 15 amino acids. Germline V CDR1 and CDR2: SNHLY, FYNNEI. Trimming took 7 bases from V and 8 from J, leaving 21 bases between them. The CDR3 protein is CASTGDLGGLHEQFF. CDR3 DNA sequence: TGTGCCAGCACCGGGGACTTGGGGGGTTTACATGAGCAGTTCTTC.

V and J are TRBV5-1 and TRBJ1-4; D possibly corresponds to TRBD1 (5 bases). CDR1 and CDR2 (germline): SGHRS, YFSETQ. Trimming pared 2 bases from V and 8 bases from J, leaving 19 bases between. This CDR3 is 16 amino acids long. The CDR3 is CASSLGVAGPREKLFF. CDR3 bases: TGCGCCAGCAGCTTAGGTGTTGCAGGGCCTCGGGAAAAACTGTTTTTT.

The CDR3 loop reads CASSLMTGGSWETQYF. CDR3 coding DNA: TGTGCCAGCAGCTTAATGACAGGGGGCAGTTGGGAGACCCAGTACTTC. The genes are TRBV7-2 and TRBJ2-5; 10 bases are a match to TRBD1. In germline, CDR1 is SGHTA, CDR2 FQGNSA. The J segment lost 5 bases and the V segment lost 2 bases, leaving 8 bases of the junction unmatched. This CDR3 contains 16 residues.

This chain joins TRBV11-3 and TRBJ2-1; TRBD1 agrees at 7 bases. Germline CDR1 reads SGHNT; CDR2 reads YENEEA. Trimming took 5 bases from V and 5 from J; bases not matched to a gene: 0. The CDR3 runs to 12 residues. The CDR3 DNA is TGTGCCAGCAGCCAGGGGGACAATGAGCAGTTCTTC. Protein sequence: CASSQGDNEQFF.

This clone has only a few counts. The J gene is TRBJ2-1, the V gene TRBV3-1 (or the pseudogene TRBV3-2), with D perhaps matching TRBD2 (6 bases). The CDR3 totals 13 residues. CDR1 LGHDT and CDR2 YNNKEL come from the germline V gene (reference sequence). V lost 5 bases to trimming and J lost 2 bases, with 7 bases between them. In DNA, the CDR3 is TGTGCCAGCAGCAGACTAGCCTACAATGAGCAGTTCTTC. Protein sequence: CASSRLAYNEQFF.

J is TRBJ1-5 and V is TRBV2; D not certain. This CDR3 has 12 amino acids. Germline CDR1 SNHLY, CDR2 FYNNEI. V lost 10 bases, J lost 0 bases, and 7 bases lay in between. The CDR3 sequence is CATKNSNQPQHF. The CDR3 coding sequence is TGTGCCACCAAAAATAGCAATCAGCCCCAGCATTTT.

The chain carries TRBV18 and TRBJ1-2; no reliable D call. CDR1 and CDR2 (germline): KGHSH, LQKENI. Trimming took 5 bases from V and 0 from J, leaving 10 bases between them. This CDR3 spans 14 amino acids. The CDR3 protein is CASSNRAPNYGYTF. CDR3 DNA sequence: TGTGCCAGCTCAAACCGGGCCCCTAACTATGGCTACACCTTC.

This clone occurred a few times. The V and J genes are TRBV3-1 (or the pseudogene TRBV3-2) and TRBJ1-5; D gene unclear. The CDR3 covers 15 residues. Germline CDR1 reads LGHDT; CDR2 reads YNNKEL (reference sequence). Trimming removed 0 bases at V and 8 bases at J, with 14 bases between. DNA of the CDR3: TGTGCCAGCAGCCAAGATCTGGGTCCTGGGAAGCCCCAGCATTTT. Its translation is CASSQDLGPGKPQHF.

This clone was counted a single time. This chain uses TRBV5-6 with TRBJ1-6; 8 bases fit TRBD1. CDR1 and CDR2 from the germline V gene are SGHDT and YYEEEE. Trimming cost V 4 bases and J 9 bases; bases outside gene matches: 9. CDR3 length equals 15 residues. CDR3 loop: CASSLNRGSGSPLHF. As DNA, the CDR3 is TGTGCCAGCAGCCTCAACAGGGGGAGCGGTTCACCCCTCCACTTT. Combining the CDR3 with reference TRBV5-6 and TRBJ1-6 gives the whole variable domain DAGVTQSPTHLIKTRGQQVTLRCSPKSGHDTVSWYQQALGQGPQFIFQYYEEEERQRGNFPDRFSGHQFPNYSSELNVNALLLGDSALYLCASSLNRGSGSPLHFGNGTRLTVT.

This sequence joins TRBV5-6 and TRBJ2-7; a possible D gene is TRBD1 (6 bases). V lost 3 bases, J lost 0 bases, and 13 bases lay in between. Germline V lookup: CDR1 SGHDT, CDR2 YYEEEE. This CDR3 is 15 amino acids long. The DNA of the CDR3 is TGTGCCAGCAGCTCAGGACAGACGAGCTCCTACGAGCAGTACGTC. Translation: CASSSGQTSSYEQYV.

The chain combines TRBV9 with TRBJ2-3, with D unclear. The CDR3 runs to 12 residues. Trimming cost V 0 bases and J 5 bases, with 4 bases left between them. Germline assignment: CDR1 SGDLS and CDR2 YYNGEE. The CDR3 DNA is TGTGCCAGCAGCGTAGGTATAGATACGCAGTATTTT. This sequence encodes CASSVGIDTQYF.

V gene TRBV2 combines with J gene TRBJ1-4, with no clear D. Germline V gives CDR1 SNHLY, CDR2 FYNNEI. Trimming stripped 5 bases from V and 8 bases from J, with 12 bases between. The CDR3 sequence is 13 residues long. CDR3: CASSSLVEEKLFF. For the CDR3, the DNA is TGTGCCAGCAGTAGTTTGGTGGAGGAAAAACTGTTTTTT.

The rearrangement joins TRBV5-3 to TRBJ2-7; D uncertain. TRBV5-3 falls under the ORF class, with uncertain function. V was shortened by 4 bases and J by 4 bases, with 12 bases between the two germline ends. The CDR3 length is 13 residues. CDR3 in DNA: TGTGCCAGAAGCCTAAAATTGGGATACGAGCAGTACGTC. Amino acids: CARSLKLGYEQYV.

This clone occurred a few times. The CDR3 spells CASRELAGDYNEQFF. The CDR3 DNA reads as TGTGCCAGCAGAGAACTAGCGGGGGACTACAATGAGCAGTTCTTC. The chain couples TRBV7-9 to TRBJ2-1; 11 nucleotides agree with TRBD2. Losses at the gene ends were 6 bases for V and 3 bases for J; bases not matched to a gene: 4. The CDR3 loop spans 15 amino acids. Germline V lookup: CDR1 SEHNR, CDR2 FQNEAQ (reference sequence).